This T cell receptor beta chain was retrieved from a study of human T cells and chemical hapten exposure. This clonotype was seen repeatedly, ten times or more. Using its own MiXCR run on the RACE reads, TCRdb lists one record per CDR3 protein. Of more than 80,000 distinct CDR3 sequences detected, about 10% appear once; the ten largest clones hold around 5%. Sample time point: patch test 2, 6 weeks after DPC sensitization. Treatment of the sample: therapeutic diphenylcyclopropenone sensitization with weekly scalp DPC. The CDR3 loop spans 14 amino acids. The V gene lost 3 bases and the J gene lost 1 base, with 9 bases spanning the gap.

Sequencing used whole blood, obtained in connection with sensitization to the hapten diphenylcyclopropenone (DPC). The receptor's source is a woman aged 50 to 60 with alopecia areata. Some clones in this sample may be carry-over from other donors' samples. The chain is built from TRBV12-3 or TRBV12-4 and TRBJ1-1, with unresolved D. The CDR3 bases are TGTGCCAGCAGTTTGGGGATAGGGAACACTGAAGCTTTCTTT. Amino acids: CASSLGIGNTEAFF.